These T cell receptor beta chains were read from a single sample in a study of blood T cells in healthy people across ages. TCRdb called the 5' RACE reads again in MiXCR, with one record for every CDR3 protein. Among some 760,000 distinct CDR3 sequences listed, roughly 25% were seen once. This sample was shared with a second study, whose subject was T cells of mothers and their children.

The sample consisted of blood. All receptors derive from a boy aged 5-17 years in good health. CDR3s leave out the opening cysteine and the closing phenylalanine or tryptophan.

TRBV6-2/TRBV6-3	13	TRBJ2-1	ASSPPASSYNEQF
TRBV6-5	13	TRBJ2-1	ASSYGWTAHNEQF
TRBV28	10	TRBJ2-7	ASSFWDREQY
TRBV6-2/TRBV6-3	13	TRBJ2-5	ASSKLDGVAETQY
TRBV15	11	-	ATSRVRPGEQF
TRBV28	13	-	ASSLSTSGRIEQY
TRBV6-1	12	TRBJ1-4	ASSEPALNEKLF
TRBV29-1	13	TRBJ2-1	SVLGLAGGPGEQF
TRBV29-1	12	TRBJ2-1	SVAGTGLNNEQF
TRBV25-1	13	TRBJ1-2	ASSDITGGDNLYT
TRBV6-2/TRBV6-3	14	TRBJ2-5	ASSYSTSDMQETQY
TRBV5-6	14	TRBJ1-5	ASSEERDGSNQPQH
TRBV29-1	15	TRBJ2-5	SVHIIPLDQPQETQY